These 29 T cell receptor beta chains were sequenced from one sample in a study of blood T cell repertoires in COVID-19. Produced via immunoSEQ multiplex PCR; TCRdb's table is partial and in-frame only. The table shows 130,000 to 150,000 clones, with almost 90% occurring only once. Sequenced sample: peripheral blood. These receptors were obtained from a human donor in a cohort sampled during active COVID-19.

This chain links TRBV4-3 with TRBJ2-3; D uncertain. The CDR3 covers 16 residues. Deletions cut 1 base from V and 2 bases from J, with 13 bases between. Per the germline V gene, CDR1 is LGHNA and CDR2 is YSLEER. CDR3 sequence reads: CASSQGSTPVTDTQYF. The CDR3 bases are TGCGCCAGCAGCCAAGGGAGCACTCCGGTCACAGATACGCAGTATTTT.

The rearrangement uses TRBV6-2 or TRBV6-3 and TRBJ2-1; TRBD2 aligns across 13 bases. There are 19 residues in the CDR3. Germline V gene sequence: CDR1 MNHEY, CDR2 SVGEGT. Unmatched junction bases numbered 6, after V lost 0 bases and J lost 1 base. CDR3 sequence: CASSYSTSGGAMSYNEQFF. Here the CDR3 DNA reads TGTGCCAGCAGTTACTCTACTAGCGGGGGGGCCATGTCCTACAATGAGCAGTTCTTC.

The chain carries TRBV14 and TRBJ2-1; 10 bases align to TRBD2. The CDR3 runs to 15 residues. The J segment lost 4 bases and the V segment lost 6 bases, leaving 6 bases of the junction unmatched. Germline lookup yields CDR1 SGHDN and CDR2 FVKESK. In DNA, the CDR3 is TGTGCCAGCAGTTTTCTAGCGGGAGTTTACAATGAGCAGTTCTTC. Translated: CASSFLAGVYNEQFF.

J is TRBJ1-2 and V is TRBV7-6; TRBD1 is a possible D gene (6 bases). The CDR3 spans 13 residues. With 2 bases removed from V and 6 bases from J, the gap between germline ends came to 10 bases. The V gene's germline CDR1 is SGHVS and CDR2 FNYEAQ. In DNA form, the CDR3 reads TGTGCCAGCAGCTTATTCAGGGGTGATGGCTACACCTTC. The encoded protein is CASSLFRGDGYTF.

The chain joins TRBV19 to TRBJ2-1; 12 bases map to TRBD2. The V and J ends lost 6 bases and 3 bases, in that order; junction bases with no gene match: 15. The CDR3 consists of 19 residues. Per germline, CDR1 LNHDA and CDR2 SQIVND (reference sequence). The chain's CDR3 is CASSTQVGLAGVFYNEQFF. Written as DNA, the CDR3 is TGTGCCAGTAGCACTCAAGTGGGACTAGCGGGCGTATTCTACAATGAGCAGTTCTTC.

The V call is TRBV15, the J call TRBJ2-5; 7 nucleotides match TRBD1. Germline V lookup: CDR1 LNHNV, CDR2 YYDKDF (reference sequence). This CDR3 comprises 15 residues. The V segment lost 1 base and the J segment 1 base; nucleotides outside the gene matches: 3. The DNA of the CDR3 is TGTGCCACCAGCAGAGGAGGGGACAGCCAAGAGACCCAGTACTTC. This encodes CATSRGGDSQETQYF.

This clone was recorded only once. CDR3 sequence (DNA): TGCAGCGTTGAAGTTCTCGCGGGAGACGCCACAGATACGCAGTATTTT. This sequence encodes CSVEVLAGDATDTQYF. The V call is TRBV29-1, the J call TRBJ2-3, with 7 nucleotides matching TRBD2. Germline trimming cut 1 base from V and 2 bases from J; bases unmatched to any gene: 9. The length of the CDR3 is 16 residues. CDR1 and CDR2 (germline): SQVTM, ANQGSEA.

The CDR3 loop is CASSYGTGSETQYF. As DNA, the CDR3 is TGTGCCAGCAGCTATGGGACAGGGAGTGAGACCCAGTACTTC. This chain uses TRBV11-2 with TRBJ2-5; the match to TRBD1 covers 9 bases. This CDR3 spans 14 amino acids. With 4 bases clipped from V and 5 bases from J, the junction kept 5 bases outside the gene matches. Germline CDR1 reads SGHAT; CDR2 reads FQNNGV.

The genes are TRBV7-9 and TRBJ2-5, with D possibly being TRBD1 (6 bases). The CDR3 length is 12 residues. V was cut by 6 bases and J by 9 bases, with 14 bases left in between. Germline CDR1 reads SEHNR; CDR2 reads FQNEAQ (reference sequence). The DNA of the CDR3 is TGTGCCAGCAGATCAGCCGGGACACCCCAGTACTTC. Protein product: CASRSAGTPQYF.

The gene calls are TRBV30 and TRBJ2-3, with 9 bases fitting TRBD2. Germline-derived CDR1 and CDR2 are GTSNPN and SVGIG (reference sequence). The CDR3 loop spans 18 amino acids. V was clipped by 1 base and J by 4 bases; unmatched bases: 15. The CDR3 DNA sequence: TGTGCCTGGAGTGAGGGGGGTCTAGCGGGAAGGGTTTCAGATACGCAGTATTTT. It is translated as CAWSEGGLAGRVSDTQYF.

The CDR3 is CASSQDRAGGPGTDTQYF. The CDR3, as DNA: TGCGCCAGCAGCCAAGATAGAGCGGGAGGGCCGGGCACAGATACGCAGTATTTT. The chain employs TRBV4-3 and TRBJ2-3, with 10 bases lining up with TRBD2. This CDR3 has 18 amino acids. V was clipped by 0 bases and J by 1 base; unmatched bases: 7. Germline values: CDR1 LGHNA, CDR2 YSLEER.

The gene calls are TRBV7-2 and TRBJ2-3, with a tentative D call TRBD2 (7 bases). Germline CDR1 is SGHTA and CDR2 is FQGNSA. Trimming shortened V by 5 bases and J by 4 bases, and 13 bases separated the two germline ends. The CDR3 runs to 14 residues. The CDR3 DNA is TGTGCCAGCAGCCCGGGGGGCCCAGCAGATACGCAGTATTTT. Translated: CASSPGGPADTQYF.

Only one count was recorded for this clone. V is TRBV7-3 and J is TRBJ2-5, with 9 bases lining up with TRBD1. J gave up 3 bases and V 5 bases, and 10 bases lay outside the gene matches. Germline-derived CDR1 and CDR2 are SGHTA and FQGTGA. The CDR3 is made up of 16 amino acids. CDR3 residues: CASSTGTGFGEETQYF. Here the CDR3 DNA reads TGTGCCAGCAGCACTGGGACAGGGTTTGGAGAAGAGACCCAGTACTTC.

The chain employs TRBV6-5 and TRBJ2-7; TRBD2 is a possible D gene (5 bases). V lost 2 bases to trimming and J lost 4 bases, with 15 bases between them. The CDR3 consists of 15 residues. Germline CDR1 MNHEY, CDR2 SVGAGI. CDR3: CASSYQGSPGYEQYF. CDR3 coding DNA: TGTGCCAGCAGTTACCAAGGGTCCCCGGGGTACGAGCAGTACTTC.

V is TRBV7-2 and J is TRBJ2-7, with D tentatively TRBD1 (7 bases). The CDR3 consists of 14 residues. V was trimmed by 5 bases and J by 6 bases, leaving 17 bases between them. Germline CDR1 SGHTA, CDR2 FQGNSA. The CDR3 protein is CASSKTGEVGEQYF. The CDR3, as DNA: TGTGCCAGCAGCAAAACAGGGGAGGTAGGCGAGCAGTACTTC.

The CDR3 coding sequence is TGTGCCAGCAGCGAAGGACAGGGCACAGATACGCAGTATTTT. Protein: CASSEGQGTDTQYF. The rearrangement uses TRBV7-2 and TRBJ2-3, with 7 bases fitting TRBD1. In germline, CDR1 is SGHTA, CDR2 FQGNSA. The CDR3 length is 14 residues. Losses at the gene ends were 5 bases for V and 1 base for J; bases not matched to a gene: 3.

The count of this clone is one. The CDR3 spells CASSQRGASGIPTQYF. The DNA for the CDR3 is TGTGCCAGCAGCCAGAGGGGGGCTAGCGGTATTCCGACCCAGTACTTC. This chain connects TRBV4-2 to TRBJ2-5; TRBD2 might be the D (7 bases). CDR1 LGHNA and CDR2 YNFKEQ come from the germline V gene. This CDR3 has 16 amino acids. Trimming took 3 bases from V and 7 from J, leaving 21 bases between them.

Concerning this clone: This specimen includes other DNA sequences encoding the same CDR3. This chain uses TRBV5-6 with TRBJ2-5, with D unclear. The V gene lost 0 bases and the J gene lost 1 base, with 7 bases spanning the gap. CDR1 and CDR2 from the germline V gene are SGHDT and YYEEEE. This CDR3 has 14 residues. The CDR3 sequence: CASSLGLSQETQYF. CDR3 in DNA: TGTGCCAGCAGCTTGGGACTTAGCCAAGAGACCCAGTACTTC.

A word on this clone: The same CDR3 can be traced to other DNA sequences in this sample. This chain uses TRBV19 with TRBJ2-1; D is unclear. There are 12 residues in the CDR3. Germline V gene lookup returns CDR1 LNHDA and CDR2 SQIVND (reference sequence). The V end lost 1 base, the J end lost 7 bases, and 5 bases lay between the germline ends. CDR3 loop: CASSIGQNEQFF. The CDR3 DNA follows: TGTGCCAGTAGTATAGGACAAAATGAGCAGTTCTTC. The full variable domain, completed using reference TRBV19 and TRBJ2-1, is DGGITQSPKYLFRKEGQNVTLSCEQNLNHDAMYWYRQDPGQGLRLIYYSQIVNDFQKGDIAEGYSVSREKKESFPLTVTSAQKNPTAFYLCASSIGQNEQFFGPGTRLTVL.

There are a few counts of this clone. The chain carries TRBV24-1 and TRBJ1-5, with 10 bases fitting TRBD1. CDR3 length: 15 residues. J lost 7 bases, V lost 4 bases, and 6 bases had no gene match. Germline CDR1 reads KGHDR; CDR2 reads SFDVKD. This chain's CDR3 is CATSDPGTGDQPQHF. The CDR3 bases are TGTGCCACCAGTGACCCGGGGACAGGGGACCAGCCCCAGCATTTT.

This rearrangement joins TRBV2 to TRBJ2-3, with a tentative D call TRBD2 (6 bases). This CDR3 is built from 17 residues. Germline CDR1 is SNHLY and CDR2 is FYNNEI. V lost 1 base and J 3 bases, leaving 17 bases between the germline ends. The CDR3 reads CASSEVIGTEGTDTQYF. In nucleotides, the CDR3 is TGTGCCAGCAGTGAAGTCATAGGCACGGAGGGTACAGATACGCAGTATTTT.

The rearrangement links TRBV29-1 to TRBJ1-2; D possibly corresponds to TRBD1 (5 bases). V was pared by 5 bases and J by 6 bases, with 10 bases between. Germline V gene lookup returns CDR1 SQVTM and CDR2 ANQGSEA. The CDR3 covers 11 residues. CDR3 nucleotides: TGCAGCGTTCAACGGGGGGATGGCTACACCTTC. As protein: CSVQRGDGYTF.

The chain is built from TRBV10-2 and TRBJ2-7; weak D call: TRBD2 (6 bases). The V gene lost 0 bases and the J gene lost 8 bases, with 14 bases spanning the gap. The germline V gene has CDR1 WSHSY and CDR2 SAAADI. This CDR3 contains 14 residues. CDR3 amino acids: CASSESLGGNKQYF. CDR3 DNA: TGCGCCAGCAGTGAGTCCCTAGGAGGGAACAAGCAGTACTTC.

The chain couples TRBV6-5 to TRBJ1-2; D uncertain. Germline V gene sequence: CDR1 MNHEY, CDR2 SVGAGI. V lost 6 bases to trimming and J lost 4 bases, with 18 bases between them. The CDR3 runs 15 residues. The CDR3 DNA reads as TGTGCCAGCAGCCCCGATCAGGCGCCTGGCTATGGCTACACCTTC. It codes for CASSPDQAPGYGYTF.

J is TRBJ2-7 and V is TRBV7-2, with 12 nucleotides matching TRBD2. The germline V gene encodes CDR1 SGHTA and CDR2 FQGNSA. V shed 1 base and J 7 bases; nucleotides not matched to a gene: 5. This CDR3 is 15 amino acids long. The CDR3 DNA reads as TGTGCCAGCAGCTTAGGGACTAGCGGGACCTTAGAGCAGTACTTC. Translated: CASSLGTSGTLEQYF.

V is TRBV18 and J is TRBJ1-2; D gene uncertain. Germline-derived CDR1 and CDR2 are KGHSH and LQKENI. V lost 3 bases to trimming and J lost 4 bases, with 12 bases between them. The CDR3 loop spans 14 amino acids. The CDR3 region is CASSPPGDTYGYTF. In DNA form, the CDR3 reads TGTGCCAGCTCACCTCCGGGAGACACCTATGGCTACACCTTC.

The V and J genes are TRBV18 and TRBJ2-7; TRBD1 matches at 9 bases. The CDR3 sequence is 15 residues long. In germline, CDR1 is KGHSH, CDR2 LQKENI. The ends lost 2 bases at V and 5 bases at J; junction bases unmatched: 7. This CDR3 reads CASSPKQGAENEQYF. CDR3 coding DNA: TGTGCCAGCTCACCAAAACAGGGGGCGGAAAACGAGCAGTACTTC.

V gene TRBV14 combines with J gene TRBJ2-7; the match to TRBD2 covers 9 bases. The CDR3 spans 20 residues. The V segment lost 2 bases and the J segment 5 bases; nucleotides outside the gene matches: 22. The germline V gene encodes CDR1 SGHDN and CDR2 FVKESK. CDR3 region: CASSQLSWQVGREGENEQYF. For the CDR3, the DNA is TGTGCCAGCAGCCAACTCAGCTGGCAGGTAGGGCGGGAGGGAGAAAACGAGCAGTACTTC.

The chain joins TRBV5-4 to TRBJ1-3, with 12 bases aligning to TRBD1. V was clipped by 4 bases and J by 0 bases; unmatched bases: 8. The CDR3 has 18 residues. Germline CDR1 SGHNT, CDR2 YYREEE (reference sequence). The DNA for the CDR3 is TGTGCCAGCAGCCAAGGGACAGGGGGCTTAGGCTCTGGAAACACCATATATTTT. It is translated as CASSQGTGGLGSGNTIYF.